The clone carrying this T cell receptor beta chain was seen a handful of times. Its antigen is not known. These data come from a study of T-cell memory formation after mild COVID-19. Germline V lookup: CDR1 SEHNR, CDR2 FQNEAQ (reference sequence). The CDR3 extends over 12 amino acids. V lost 5 bases and J lost 6, with 7 bases in between. Study conclusions and caveats: Researchers found some responding clones in pre-infection memory, a sign that cross-reactive memory joined. Confirmation of SARS-CoV-2 specificity was lacking for second-wave clones peaking day 37.

TCRdb ran MiXCR on the 5' RACE reads and lists one entry per CDR3 protein. Counted here are some 120,000 distinct CDR3 sequences, approximately 6.3% occurring once; the ten biggest clones make up 2% to 2.5%. This sequence joins TRBV7-9 and TRBJ2-2; D gene uncertain. This clonotype was sampled from an adult woman who had mild COVID-19 (a few samples of this study predate the infection). Cell type and time point are not known. Sequenced input: PBMCs or a T cell subset sorted from them (not recorded which). CDR3 amino acids: CASSSLAGELFF. The CDR3 coding sequence is TGTGCCAGCAGCAGCCTCGCCGGGGAGCTGTTTTTT.